This T cell receptor (beta chain) is drawn from a study of T cell repertoires in cytomegalovirus infection. Across the whole study: CMV infection plus the matching HLA type was flagged by public TCR beta signatures. Study results and limitations: Dominating the ex vivo response were TCR beta clonotypes that were CMV-specific and HLA-C-restricted. CMV carriers with the relevant HLA were identified by cumulative public TCR beta family frequency.

Using its own MiXCR run on the reads, TCRdb lists one record per CDR3 protein. The top ten hold roughly three fifths of the sample, which has around 200,000 distinct CDR3 sequences, 35% to 45% seen once. This clonotype has only a few counts. The antigen remains undetermined. Here the sequenced sample was CD8+ T cells from cultured PBMCs, taken from culture after CMV antigen stimulation. The sequence was collected from a human donor in good health (CMV status not recorded). Some clones in this sample may be carry-over from other donors' samples.

Here the CDR3 reads CASSAGRGAKAFF. The CDR3 region has the DNA TGTGCCAGCAGTGCAGGGAGGGGGGCGAAAGCTTTCTTT. J is TRBJ1-1 and V is TRBV25-1, with D possibly matching TRBD1 (6 bases). The V and J ends lost 4 bases and 9 bases respectively, with 15 bases between them. This CDR3 contains 13 residues. In germline, CDR1 is MGHDK, CDR2 SYGVNS.